This T cell receptor (beta chain) emerged from a study of blood T cell repertoires in COVID-19. Sequenced by immunoSEQ multiplex PCR; TCRdb stores in-frame clones only, minus some. This table holds 300,000 to 400,000 clones, around 86% found once. CDR3 length equals 15 residues. Germline V lookup: CDR1 SEHNR, CDR2 FQNEAQ (reference sequence). V was clipped by 4 bases and J by 7 bases; unmatched bases: 8. Two negative PCRs, clearance, or symptom resolution were required of recovered Cohort 3 donors. The receptor was isolated from a man aged 60 to 69 who had recovered from COVID-19. Source material: PBMCs or T cells enriched from blood (not recorded which). V gene TRBV7-9 combines with J gene TRBJ1-2, with 11 bases that match TRBD1. The CDR3 sequence: CASSWGQGDDSGYTF. The CDR3 DNA reads as TGTGCCAGCAGCTGGGGACAGGGGGACGACTCTGGCTACACCTTC.